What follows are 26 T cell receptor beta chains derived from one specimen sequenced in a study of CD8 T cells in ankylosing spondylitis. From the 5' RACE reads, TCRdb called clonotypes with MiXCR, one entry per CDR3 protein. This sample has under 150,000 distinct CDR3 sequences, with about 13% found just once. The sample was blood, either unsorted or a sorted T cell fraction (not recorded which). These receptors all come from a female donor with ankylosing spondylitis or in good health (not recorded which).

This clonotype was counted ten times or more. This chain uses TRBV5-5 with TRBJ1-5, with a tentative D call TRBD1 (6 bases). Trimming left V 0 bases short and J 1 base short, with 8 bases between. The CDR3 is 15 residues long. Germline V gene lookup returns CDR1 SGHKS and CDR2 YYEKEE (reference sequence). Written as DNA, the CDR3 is TGTGCCAGCAGCTTGGGAGGGGGAAGCAATCAGCCCCAGCATTTT. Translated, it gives CASSLGGGSNQPQHF.

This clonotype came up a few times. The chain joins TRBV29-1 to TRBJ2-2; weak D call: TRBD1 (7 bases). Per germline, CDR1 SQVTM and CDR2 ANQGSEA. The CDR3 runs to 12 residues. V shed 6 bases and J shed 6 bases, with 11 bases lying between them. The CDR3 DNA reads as TGCAGCGTCGGAGGGGGCCCCGGGGAGCTGTTTTTT. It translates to CSVGGGPGELFF.

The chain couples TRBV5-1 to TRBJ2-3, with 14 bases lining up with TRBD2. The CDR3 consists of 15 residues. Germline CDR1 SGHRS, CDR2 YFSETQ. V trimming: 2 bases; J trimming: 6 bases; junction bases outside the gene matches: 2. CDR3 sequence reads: CASSLWTSGGDTQYF. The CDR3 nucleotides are TGCGCCAGCAGCTTATGGACTAGCGGGGGGGATACGCAGTATTTT.

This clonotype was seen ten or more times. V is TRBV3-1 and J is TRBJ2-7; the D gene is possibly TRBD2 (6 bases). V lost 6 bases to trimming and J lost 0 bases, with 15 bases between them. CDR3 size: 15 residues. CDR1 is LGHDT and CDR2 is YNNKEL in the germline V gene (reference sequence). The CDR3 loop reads CASSLPAGSSYEQYF. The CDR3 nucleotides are TGTGCCAGCAGTCTCCCAGCGGGCAGCTCCTACGAGCAGTACTTC.

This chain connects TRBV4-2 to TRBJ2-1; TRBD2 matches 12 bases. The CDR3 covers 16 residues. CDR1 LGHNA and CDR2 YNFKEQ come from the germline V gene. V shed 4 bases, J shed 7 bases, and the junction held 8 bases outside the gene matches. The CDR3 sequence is CASSLETSGSKNEQFF. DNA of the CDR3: TGTGCCAGCAGCCTGGAGACTAGCGGGAGTAAGAATGAGCAGTTCTTC.

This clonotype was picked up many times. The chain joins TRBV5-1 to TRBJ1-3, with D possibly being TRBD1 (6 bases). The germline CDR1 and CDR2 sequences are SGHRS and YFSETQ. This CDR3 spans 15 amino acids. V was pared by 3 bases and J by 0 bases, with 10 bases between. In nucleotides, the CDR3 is TGCGCCAGCAGCTCTACAGGGACCTCTGGAAACACCATATATTTT. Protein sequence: CASSSTGTSGNTIYF.

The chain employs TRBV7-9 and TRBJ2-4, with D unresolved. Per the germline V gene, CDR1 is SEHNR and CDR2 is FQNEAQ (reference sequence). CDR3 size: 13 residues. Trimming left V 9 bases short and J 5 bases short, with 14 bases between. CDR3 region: CASSLDRENIQYF. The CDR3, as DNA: TGTGCCAGTTCCCTGGATAGGGAAAACATTCAGTACTTC.

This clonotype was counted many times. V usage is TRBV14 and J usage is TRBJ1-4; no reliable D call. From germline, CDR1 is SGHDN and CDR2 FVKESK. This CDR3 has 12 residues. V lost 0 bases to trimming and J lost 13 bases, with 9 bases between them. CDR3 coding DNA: TGTGCCAGCAGCCAAGAAGGTCGCGGACTGTTTTTT. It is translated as CASSQEGRGLFF.

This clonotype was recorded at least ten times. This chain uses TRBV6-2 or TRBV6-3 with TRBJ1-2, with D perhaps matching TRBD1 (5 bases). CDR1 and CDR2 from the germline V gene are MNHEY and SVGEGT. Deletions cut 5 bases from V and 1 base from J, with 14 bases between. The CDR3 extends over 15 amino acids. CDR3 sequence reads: CASSDDSILNYGYTF. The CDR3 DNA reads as TGTGCCAGCAGTGACGACAGCATTCTTAACTATGGCTACACCTTC.

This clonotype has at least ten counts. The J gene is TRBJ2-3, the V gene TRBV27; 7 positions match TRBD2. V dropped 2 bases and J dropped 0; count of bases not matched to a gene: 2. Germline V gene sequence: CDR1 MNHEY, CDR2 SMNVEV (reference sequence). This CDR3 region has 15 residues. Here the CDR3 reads CASSLLAVSTDTQYF. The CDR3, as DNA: TGTGCCAGCAGTTTACTAGCGGTTAGCACAGATACGCAGTATTTT.

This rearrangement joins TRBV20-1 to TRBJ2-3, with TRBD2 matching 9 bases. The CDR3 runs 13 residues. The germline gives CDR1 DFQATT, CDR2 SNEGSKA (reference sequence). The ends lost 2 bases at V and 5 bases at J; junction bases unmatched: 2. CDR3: CSARLAGLDTQYF. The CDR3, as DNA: TGCAGTGCTAGACTAGCGGGACTAGATACGCAGTATTTT.

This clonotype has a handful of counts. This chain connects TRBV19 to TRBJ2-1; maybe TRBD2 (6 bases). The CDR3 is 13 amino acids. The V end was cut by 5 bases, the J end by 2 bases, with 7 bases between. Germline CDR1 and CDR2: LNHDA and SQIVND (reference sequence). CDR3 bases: TGTGCCAGTAGTCCGGGGGCCTACAATGAGCAGTTCTTC. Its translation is CASSPGAYNEQFF.

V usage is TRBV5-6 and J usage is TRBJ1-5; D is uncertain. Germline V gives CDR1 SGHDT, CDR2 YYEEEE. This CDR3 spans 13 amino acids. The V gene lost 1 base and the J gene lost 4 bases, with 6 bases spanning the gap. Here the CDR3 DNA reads TGTGCCAGCAGCTTGCGCAGGAATCAGCCCCAGCATTTT. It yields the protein CASSLRRNQPQHF.

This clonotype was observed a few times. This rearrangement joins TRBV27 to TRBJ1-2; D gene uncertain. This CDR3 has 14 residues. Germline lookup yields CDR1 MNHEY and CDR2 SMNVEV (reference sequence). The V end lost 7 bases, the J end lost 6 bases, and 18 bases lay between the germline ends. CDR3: CASTNEGGRDGYTF. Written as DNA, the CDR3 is TGTGCCAGCACCAATGAAGGCGGACGAGATGGCTACACCTTC.

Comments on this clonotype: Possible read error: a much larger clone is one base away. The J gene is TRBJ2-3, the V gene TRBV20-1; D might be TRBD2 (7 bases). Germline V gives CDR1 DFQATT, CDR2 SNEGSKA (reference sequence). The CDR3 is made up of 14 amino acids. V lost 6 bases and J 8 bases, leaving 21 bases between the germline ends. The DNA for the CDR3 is TGCAGTGCAACAAGGGGGGGTATGGCAGCTACGCAGTATTTT. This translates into CSATRGGMAATQYF.

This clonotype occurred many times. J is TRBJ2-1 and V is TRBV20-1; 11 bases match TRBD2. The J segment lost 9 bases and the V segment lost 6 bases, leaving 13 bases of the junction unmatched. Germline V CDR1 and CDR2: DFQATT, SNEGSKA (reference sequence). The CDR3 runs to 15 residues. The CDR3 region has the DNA TGCAGTGCGGGAACTAGCGGGAGAGGGACAAGTGAGCAGTTCTTC. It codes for CSAGTSGRGTSEQFF.

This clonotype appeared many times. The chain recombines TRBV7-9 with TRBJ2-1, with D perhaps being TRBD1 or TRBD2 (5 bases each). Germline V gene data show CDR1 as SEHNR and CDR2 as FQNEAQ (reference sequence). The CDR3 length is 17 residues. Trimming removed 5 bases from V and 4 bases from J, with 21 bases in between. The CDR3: CASSAGGGQLLYNEQFF. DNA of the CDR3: TGTGCCAGCAGCGCTGGGGGTGGCCAACTACTTTACAATGAGCAGTTCTTC.

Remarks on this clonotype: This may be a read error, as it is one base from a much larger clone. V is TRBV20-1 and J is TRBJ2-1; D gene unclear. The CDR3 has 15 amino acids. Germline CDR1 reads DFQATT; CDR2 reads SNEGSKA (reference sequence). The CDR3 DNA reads TGCAGTGCTAGTCCCCAAAAGAGGACCTACAATGAGCGGTTCTTC. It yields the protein CSASPQKRTYNERFF.

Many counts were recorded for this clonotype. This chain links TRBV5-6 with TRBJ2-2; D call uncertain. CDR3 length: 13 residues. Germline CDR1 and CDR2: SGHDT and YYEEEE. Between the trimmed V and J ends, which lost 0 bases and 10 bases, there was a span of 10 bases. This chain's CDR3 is CASSLAGLMELFF. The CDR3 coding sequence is TGTGCCAGCAGCTTGGCGGGTCTAATGGAGCTGTTTTTT.

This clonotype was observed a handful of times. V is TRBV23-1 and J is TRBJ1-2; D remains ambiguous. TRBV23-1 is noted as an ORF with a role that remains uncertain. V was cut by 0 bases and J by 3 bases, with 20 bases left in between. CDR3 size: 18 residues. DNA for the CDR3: TGCGCCAGCAGTCAATCTAGCGCAGCCCTTAGAGTCTACTATGGCTACACCTTC. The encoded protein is CASSQSSAALRVYYGYTF.

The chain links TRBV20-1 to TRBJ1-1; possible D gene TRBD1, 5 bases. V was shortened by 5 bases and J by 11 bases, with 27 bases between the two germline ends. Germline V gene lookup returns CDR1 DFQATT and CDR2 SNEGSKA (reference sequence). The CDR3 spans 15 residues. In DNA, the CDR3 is TGCAGTGCTCTTGATGGCCCCGGGGCCCCCCGGGGGGCTTTCTTT. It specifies CSALDGPGAPRGAFF.

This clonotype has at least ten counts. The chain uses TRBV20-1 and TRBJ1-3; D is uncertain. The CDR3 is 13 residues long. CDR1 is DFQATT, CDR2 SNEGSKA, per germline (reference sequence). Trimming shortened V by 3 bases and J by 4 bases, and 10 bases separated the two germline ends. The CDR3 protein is CSARSGAGNTIYF. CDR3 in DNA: TGCAGTGCTAGGTCAGGTGCGGGAAACACCATATATTTT.

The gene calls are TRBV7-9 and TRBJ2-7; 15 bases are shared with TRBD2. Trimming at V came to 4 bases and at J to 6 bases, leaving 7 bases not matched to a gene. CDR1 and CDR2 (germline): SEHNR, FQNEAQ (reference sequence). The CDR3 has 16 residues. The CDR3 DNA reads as TGTGCCAGCAGCTCGGCGTTGGGACTAGCGGGAGGCGAGCAGTACTTC. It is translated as CASSSALGLAGGEQYF.

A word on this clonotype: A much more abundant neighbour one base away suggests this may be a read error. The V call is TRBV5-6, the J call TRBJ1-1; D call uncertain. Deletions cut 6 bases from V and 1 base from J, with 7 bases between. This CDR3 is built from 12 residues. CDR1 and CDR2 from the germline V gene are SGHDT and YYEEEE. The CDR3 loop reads CASTWGNTEAFF. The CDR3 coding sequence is TGTGCCAGCACCTGGGGGAACACTGAAGCTTTCTTT.

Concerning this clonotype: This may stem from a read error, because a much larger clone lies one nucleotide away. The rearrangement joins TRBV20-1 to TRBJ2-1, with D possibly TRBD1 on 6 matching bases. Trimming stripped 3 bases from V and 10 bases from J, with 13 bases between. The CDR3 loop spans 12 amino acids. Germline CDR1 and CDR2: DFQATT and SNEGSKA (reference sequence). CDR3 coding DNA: TGCAGTGCTAGGGGGACAAGGGTCGAGCAGTTCTTC. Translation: CSARGTRVEQFF.

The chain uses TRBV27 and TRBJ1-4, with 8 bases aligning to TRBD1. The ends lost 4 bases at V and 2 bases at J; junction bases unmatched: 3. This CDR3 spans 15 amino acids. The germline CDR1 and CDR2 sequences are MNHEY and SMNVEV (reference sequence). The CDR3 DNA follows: TGTGCCAGCAGTTGGACAGGGAGGACTAATGAAAAACTGTTTTTT. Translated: CASSWTGRTNEKLFF. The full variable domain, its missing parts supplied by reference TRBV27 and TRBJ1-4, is EAQVTQNPRYLITVTGKKLTVTCSQNMNHEYMSWYRQDPGLGLRQIYYSMNVEVTDKGDVPEGYKVSRKEKRNFPLILESPSPNQTSLYFCASSWTGRTNEKLFFGSGTQLSVL.